Shown below are 11 T cell receptor beta chains from a single sample sequenced in a study of cytomegalovirus exposure and HLA in healthy donors. Amplification used 60 Vbeta primers and 13 Jbeta primers. TCRdb's copy holds only in-frame clones and misses some; the assay was immunoSEQ multiplex PCR. The sample has more than 85,000 clones, approximately 80% seen once. Sequencing was carried out using PBMCs. The receptors stem from a male donor in good health and CMV-seropositive.

The CDR3 reads CASSLSGGDEQYF. For the CDR3, the DNA is TGTGCCAGCAGTTTATCGGGGGGCGACGAGCAGTACTTC. The rearrangement joins TRBV28 to TRBJ2-7; TRBD2 is a possible D gene (7 bases). Looked up from germline, CDR1 is MDHEN and CDR2 is SYDVKM. With 1 base removed from V and 5 bases from J, the gap between germline ends came to 9 bases. The CDR3 runs 13 residues.

The gene calls are TRBV19 and TRBJ2-3; 9 bases map to TRBD2. Germline V CDR1 and CDR2: LNHDA, SQIVND (reference sequence). The length of the CDR3 is 16 residues. V lost 1 base, J lost 3 bases, and 5 bases stayed unmatched. The CDR3 region has the DNA TGTGCCAGTAGTATAGTTAGCGGGAGTGGGACAGATACGCAGTATTTT. Protein product: CASSIVSGSGTDTQYF.

This chain connects TRBV28 to TRBJ1-2; 8 bases align to TRBD1. The CDR3 runs 17 residues. Germline CDR1 MDHEN, CDR2 SYDVKM. V lost 6 bases to trimming and J lost 6 bases; unmatched junction nucleotides: 18. The CDR3 DNA reads as TGTGCCAGCAGACTGTCGATGGCAGGGGGCCCCAGGGATGGCTACACCTTC. It specifies CASRLSMAGGPRDGYTF.

V gene TRBV18 combines with J gene TRBJ1-1, with D possibly matching TRBD1 (6 bases). Trimming took off 3 bases at V and 2 bases at J, with 10 bases between the two ends. This CDR3 comprises 14 residues. Germline V CDR1 and CDR2: KGHSH, LQKENI. This CDR3 reads CASSPQTGNTEAFF. In nucleotides, the CDR3 is TGTGCCAGCTCACCCCAGACAGGAAACACTGAAGCTTTCTTT.

The J gene is TRBJ1-3, the V gene TRBV28, with D maybe TRBD1 (5 bases). The germline CDR1 and CDR2 sequences are MDHEN and SYDVKM. Trimming stripped 1 base from V and 2 bases from J, with 12 bases between. The CDR3 consists of 16 residues. CDR3 loop: CASSLLVQGTGNTIYF. CDR3 nucleotides: TGTGCCAGCAGTTTATTGGTGCAGGGCACTGGAAACACCATATATTTT.

The V call is TRBV9, the J call TRBJ1-1; TRBD1 is a possible D gene (5 bases). The CDR3 sequence is 16 residues long. Germline values: CDR1 SGDLS, CDR2 YYNGEE. Trimming took off 3 bases at V and 0 bases at J, with 15 bases between the two ends. The CDR3 bases are TGTGCCAGCAGCGATAGGGGTGGTGACATGAACACTGAAGCTTTCTTT. Protein sequence: CASSDRGGDMNTEAFF.

This clone was seen once. V gene TRBV5-6 combines with J gene TRBJ2-7; D gene uncertain. The germline V gene has CDR1 SGHDT and CDR2 YYEEEE. The CDR3 extends over 11 amino acids. V was shortened by 3 bases and J by 6 bases, with 7 bases between the two germline ends. The CDR3 DNA is TGTGCCAGCAGCTCTCGTCGCGAGCAGTACTTC. Encoded protein: CASSSRREQYF.

J is TRBJ1-2 and V is TRBV5-1; D remains ambiguous. Germline V lookup: CDR1 SGHRS, CDR2 YFSETQ. The CDR3 covers 11 residues. V lost 8 bases and J lost 4, with 9 bases in between. In nucleotides, the CDR3 is TGCGCCAGTGGTGTCAGCTATGGCTACACCTTC. As protein: CASGVSYGYTF.

The chain links TRBV14 to TRBJ2-7; possibly TRBD1 for D (7 bases). V was cut by 1 base and J by 3 bases, with 13 bases left in between. Per the germline V gene, CDR1 is SGHDN and CDR2 is FVKESK. This CDR3 is built from 15 residues. The CDR3, as DNA: TGTGCCAGCAGCCAAGTGGCAGGGGGGCGCTACGAGCAGTACTTC. Protein sequence: CASSQVAGGRYEQYF.

The rearrangement links TRBV6-1 to TRBJ2-1, with 10 nucleotides matching TRBD2. From germline, CDR1 is MNHNS and CDR2 SASEGT. V lost 8 bases, J lost 2 bases, and 3 bases stayed unmatched. The CDR3 is made up of 14 amino acids. The CDR3 bases are TGTGCCAGCGCCAGCGGGAGGGCCTACAATGAGCAGTTCTTC. This encodes CASASGRAYNEQFF.

The rearrangement joins TRBV7-2 to TRBJ2-7; D is undetermined. Trimming took off 1 base at V and 7 bases at J, with 8 bases between the two ends. In germline, CDR1 is SGHTA, CDR2 FQGNSA. CDR3 size: 12 residues. CDR3 bases: TGTGCCAGCAGCTTAGTTGGAGCTGAGCAGTACTTC. Translation gives CASSLVGAEQYF. Combining the CDR3 with reference TRBV7-2 and TRBJ2-7 gives the whole variable domain GAGVSQSPSNKVTEKGKDVELRCDPISGHTALYWYRQSLGQGLEFLIYFQGNSAPDKSGLPSDRFSAERTGGSVSTLTIQRTQQEDSAVYLCASSLVGAEQYFGPGTRLTVT.